The next 10 T cell receptor beta chains were all read from a single sample in a study of blood T cell repertoires in COVID-19. The data were produced by immunoSEQ multiplex PCR, yet TCRdb's version contains in-frame clones alone and is incomplete. Altogether about 140,000 clones are present, 75% to 80% being singletons, with the ten largest covering roughly 8.9%. What was sequenced was peripheral blood. The source of these receptors is a woman aged 50 to 60 with active or convalescent COVID-19.

The sample holds a few counts of this clone. The sample holds other DNA sequences that translate to the same CDR3. The V gene is TRBV5-4, the J gene TRBJ2-7; D is perhaps TRBD1 (5 bases). This CDR3 has 14 residues. CDR1 is SGHNT, CDR2 YYREEE, per germline (reference sequence). V lost 0 bases and J 1 base, leaving 8 bases between the germline ends. CDR3 amino acids: CASSLDRYSYEQYF. In DNA, the CDR3 is TGTGCCAGCAGCTTGGACAGGTATTCCTACGAGCAGTACTTC.

V and J are TRBV6-2 or TRBV6-3 and TRBJ1-5; D might be TRBD1 (5 bases). The ends were cut back, 6 bases at V and 4 bases at J, with 22 bases in the middle. CDR3 length equals 17 residues. Germline values: CDR1 MNHEY, CDR2 SVGEGT. The CDR3: CASSPPRQAGGNQPQHF. In DNA, the CDR3 is TGTGCCAGCAGCCCACCTCGGCAGGCGGGGGGGAATCAGCCCCAGCATTTT.

This clone was detected once. Since a much larger clone is just one base distant, this may be a read error. The sample has other DNA sequences that encode this CDR3 too. V is TRBV30 and J is TRBJ2-5, with TRBD2 identical over 8 bases. V shed 3 bases and J 2 bases; nucleotides not matched to a gene: 2. This CDR3 comprises 13 residues. CDR1 GTSNPN and CDR2 SVGIG come from the germline V gene (reference sequence). The CDR3 DNA reads TGTGCCTGGAGAGGACTAGCACAAGAGACCCAGTACTTC. This encodes CAWRGLAQETQYF.

The J gene is TRBJ1-2, the V gene TRBV5-1; 10 bases align to TRBD1. This CDR3 comprises 13 residues. The ends lost 4 bases at V and 8 bases at J; junction bases unmatched: 5. Germline V lookup: CDR1 SGHRS, CDR2 YFSETQ. In DNA, the CDR3 is TGCGCCAGCAGCAGCGGGACAGGGGAAGGCTACACCTTC. It encodes CASSSGTGEGYTF.

The V call is TRBV5-1, the J call TRBJ1-3, with TRBD1 matching 8 bases. The CDR3 sequence is 15 residues long. Trimming took 3 bases from V and 2 from J; bases not matched to a gene: 4. The germline CDR1 and CDR2 sequences are SGHRS and YFSETQ. The CDR3 nucleotides are TGCGCCAGCAGCTCAGGCAGGGGGCCTGGAAACACCATATATTTT. Protein sequence: CASSSGRGPGNTIYF.

This clone was detected only once. This chain joins TRBV28 and TRBJ2-1; no reliable D call. Germline V gene data show CDR1 as MDHEN and CDR2 as SYDVKM. There are 14 residues in the CDR3. V was clipped by 2 bases and J by 8 bases, with 13 bases between them. CDR3: CASSLRSLADEQFF. The CDR3 DNA is TGTGCCAGCAGTTTAAGGTCCCTGGCGGATGAGCAGTTCTTC.

This clone has more than one count but fewer than ten. This chain connects TRBV6-5 to TRBJ1-2; 9 bases fit TRBD1. The CDR3 totals 15 residues. The germline CDR1 and CDR2 sequences are MNHEY and SVGAGI. Trimming took 2 bases from V and 5 from J; bases not matched to a gene: 6. CDR3 amino acids: CASSYAPGQGYGYTF. The CDR3, as DNA: TGTGCCAGCAGTTACGCTCCCGGACAGGGGTATGGCTACACCTTC.

The chain is built from TRBV4-2 and TRBJ2-1, with D possibly being TRBD2 (5 bases). From germline, CDR1 is LGHNA and CDR2 YNFKEQ. Trimming removed 0 bases from V and 10 bases from J, with 22 bases in between. The CDR3 totals 17 residues. CDR3 sequence: CASSQDIRAGMGWEQFF. The CDR3 DNA reads as TGTGCCAGCAGCCAAGATATTCGGGCGGGCATGGGCTGGGAGCAGTTCTTC.

The CDR3 nucleotides read TGTGCCAGCAGCTTAGGGCGGTACAAGGAACCCCACTACAATGAGCAGTTCTTC. This gives the protein CASSLGRYKEPHYNEQFF. The rearrangement uses TRBV7-8 and TRBJ2-1; the D is unclear. The germline CDR1 and CDR2 sequences are SGHVS and FQNEAQ. Deletions cut 1 base from V and 3 bases from J, with 19 bases between. The CDR3 runs to 18 residues.

This chain links TRBV23-1 with TRBJ2-1, with D possibly matching TRBD1 (6 bases). TRBV23-1 is assigned to the ORF class and has an uncertain function. V dropped 6 bases and J dropped 1 base, with 19 bases sitting between them. The CDR3 spans 17 residues. CDR3 residues: CASSPRASGASYNEQFF. As DNA, the CDR3 is TGCGCCAGCAGCCCCCGGGCATCAGGGGCGTCCTACAATGAGCAGTTCTTC.